Listed below are T cell receptor beta chains from one sample, sequenced in a study of shared clonotypes between healthy human individuals. Data came from immunoSEQ multiplex PCR; TCRdb stores just in-frame clones and leaves some out. The sample includes 2,500,000 or so clones, approximately 90% seen only once; the top ten take around 0.4%. Sample: naive CD4+ T cells from PBMCs. Receptors were obtained from a man younger than 35 in good health. Some clones in this sample may be carry-over from other donors' samples. Each CDR3 is given with its conserved first and last residue. The D gene is left open where the match is weak. Not all rows give a size; the values are once, few, many and, for expanded clones, a class.

CDR3aa: CSARVGYGYTF; CDR3nt: TGCAGTGCTAGAGTCGGCTATGGCTACACCTTC; abundance: -; v_gene: TRBV20-1; j_gene: TRBJ1-2; d_gene: -
CDR3aa: CASSIYRTLNTEAFF; CDR3nt: TGTGCCAGTAGTATCTACAGGACCTTGAACACTGAAGCTTTCTTT; abundance: -; v_gene: TRBV19; j_gene: TRBJ1-1; d_gene: -
CDR3aa: CASSERTGTSGNTIYF; CDR3nt: TGTGCCAGCAGCGAGCGGACAGGGACCTCTGGAAACACCATATATTTT; abundance: -; v_gene: TRBV9; j_gene: TRBJ1-3; d_gene: TRBD1
CDR3aa: CASSDDSSYNEQFF; CDR3nt: TGCGCCAGCAGCGACGACAGCTCATACAATGAGCAGTTCTTC; abundance: -; v_gene: TRBV5-1; j_gene: TRBJ2-1; d_gene: -
CDR3aa: CASSSDRGRESYEQYF; CDR3nt: TGTGCCAGCAGTTCCGACAGGGGGCGTGAATCCTACGAGCAGTACTTC; abundance: once; v_gene: TRBV6-5; j_gene: TRBJ2-7; d_gene: TRBD1
CDR3aa: CASSPPSTDTQYF; CDR3nt: TGTGCCAGCTCGCCCCCTAGCACAGATACGCAGTATTTT; abundance: -; v_gene: TRBV18; j_gene: TRBJ2-3; d_gene: -
CDR3aa: CTSSLMAGSGLGELFF; CDR3nt: TGTACCAGCAGCTTAATGGCAGGTTCTGGGCTCGGGGAGCTGTTTTTT; abundance: -; v_gene: TRBV7-3; j_gene: TRBJ2-2; d_gene: -
CDR3aa: CASSYSTGQPQHF; CDR3nt: TGTGCCAGCAGTTACTCGACGGGGCAGCCCCAGCATTTT; abundance: -; v_gene: TRBV6-6; j_gene: TRBJ1-5; d_gene: -
CDR3aa: CASRLNRGHEQYF; CDR3nt: TGTGCCAGCAGACTAAACAGGGGCCACGAGCAGTACTTC; abundance: once; v_gene: TRBV28; j_gene: TRBJ2-7; d_gene: TRBD1
CDR3aa: CASSRGGGNQPQHF; CDR3nt: TGTGCCAGCTCACGCGGGGGGGGAAATCAGCCCCAGCATTTT; abundance: -; v_gene: TRBV18; j_gene: TRBJ1-5; d_gene: -
CDR3aa: CASRQEFNQPQHF; CDR3nt: TGTGCCAGCAGGCAGGAGTTCAATCAGCCCCAGCATTTT; abundance: -; v_gene: TRBV2; j_gene: TRBJ1-5; d_gene: -
CDR3aa: CASSPGGGYTF; CDR3nt: TGTGCCAGCTCACCAGGAGGCGGCTACACCTTC; abundance: -; v_gene: TRBV18; j_gene: TRBJ1-2; d_gene: -
CDR3aa: CASSLGKPADNEQFF; CDR3nt: TGTGCCAGCAGCTTGGGCAAGCCGGCCGACAATGAGCAGTTCTTC; abundance: -; v_gene: TRBV5-4; j_gene: TRBJ2-1; d_gene: -
CDR3aa: CASSLEGAWRMETQYF; CDR3nt: TGTGCCAGCAGCTTAGAGGGGGCATGGAGGATGGAGACCCAGTACTTC; abundance: -; v_gene: TRBV7-2; j_gene: TRBJ2-5; d_gene: TRBD1
CDR3aa: CASSLDPGLAKNIQYF; CDR3nt: TGCGCCAGCAGCTTGGATCCAGGGCTGGCCAAAAACATTCAGTACTTC; abundance: -; v_gene: TRBV5-1; j_gene: TRBJ2-4; d_gene: -
CDR3aa: CAFREGGYEAFF; CDR3nt: TGTGCCTTCCGCGAGGGGGGTTACGAAGCTTTCTTT; abundance: -; v_gene: TRBV30; j_gene: TRBJ1-1; d_gene: -
CDR3aa: CASTTRGDEQYF; CDR3nt: TGTGCCAGCACCACTAGAGGGGACGAGCAGTACTTC; abundance: -; v_gene: TRBV28; j_gene: TRBJ2-7; d_gene: -
CDR3aa: CASSDGTGAGEQYF; CDR3nt: TGTGCCAGCAGTGACGGGACAGGGGCGGGCGAGCAGTACTTC; abundance: -; v_gene: TRBV2; j_gene: TRBJ2-7; d_gene: TRBD1
CDR3aa: CASSLGGNYGYTF; CDR3nt: TGTGCCAGCAGTTTAGGCGGGAACTATGGCTACACCTTC; abundance: -; v_gene: TRBV28; j_gene: TRBJ1-2; d_gene: -
CDR3aa: CATSRGTATLAYGYTF; CDR3nt: TGTGCCACCAGCAGAGGGACCGCTACTTTGGCTTATGGCTACACCTTC; abundance: -; v_gene: TRBV15; j_gene: TRBJ1-2; d_gene: -
CDR3aa: CASSPSFGTEQYF; CDR3nt: TGTGCCAGCAGCCCCTCCTTCGGCACCGAGCAGTACTTC; abundance: -; v_gene: TRBV6-5; j_gene: TRBJ2-7; d_gene: -
CDR3aa: CASSLGRQGDGTGELFF; CDR3nt: TGTGCCAGCAGCTTAGGCCGACAGGGCGACGGAACCGGGGAGCTGTTTTTT; abundance: -; v_gene: TRBV7-9; j_gene: TRBJ2-2; d_gene: TRBD1
CDR3aa: CASSVGGISNQPQHF; CDR3nt: TGTGCCAGCAGCGTAGGCGGGATTAGCAATCAGCCCCAGCATTTT; abundance: -; v_gene: TRBV9; j_gene: TRBJ1-5; d_gene: -
CDR3aa: CASSLARLTYEQYF; CDR3nt: TGTGCCAGCAGCTTAGCTAGGTTAACCTACGAGCAGTACTTC; abundance: -; v_gene: TRBV7-2; j_gene: TRBJ2-7; d_gene: -
CDR3aa: CASSQIAREVGQPQHF; CDR3nt: TGCGCCAGCAGCCAAATAGCTCGAGAAGTCGGTCAGCCCCAGCATTTT; abundance: -; v_gene: TRBV4-1; j_gene: TRBJ1-5; d_gene: -
CDR3aa: CASRANNEKLFF; CDR3nt: TGTGCCAGCAGGGCCAATAATGAAAAACTGTTTTTT; abundance: few; v_gene: TRBV28; j_gene: TRBJ1-4; d_gene: -
CDR3aa: CASRKAGQGNYGYTF; CDR3nt: TGTGCCAGCAGAAAGGCTGGACAGGGAAACTATGGCTACACCTTC; abundance: -; v_gene: TRBV11-2; j_gene: TRBJ1-2; d_gene: TRBD1
CDR3aa: CATSRVGLAHNEQFF; CDR3nt: TGTGCCACCAGCAGAGTCGGGCTAGCCCACAATGAGCAGTTCTTC; abundance: -; v_gene: TRBV15; j_gene: TRBJ2-1; d_gene: -
CDR3aa: CASSLNGVAALGDTQYF; CDR3nt: TGTGCCAGCAGCTTAAACGGGGTGGCGGCCCTAGGGGATACGCAGTATTTT; abundance: once; v_gene: TRBV7-2; j_gene: TRBJ2-3; d_gene: -
CDR3aa: CASSSADFNYGYTF; CDR3nt: TGTGCCAGCAGTTCTGCAGACTTTAACTATGGCTACACCTTC; abundance: few; v_gene: TRBV27; j_gene: TRBJ1-2; d_gene: -
CDR3aa: CASRSASGGGGNEKLFF; CDR3nt: TGTGCCAGCAGATCAGCCTCCGGGGGCGGAGGTAATGAAAAACTGTTTTTT; abundance: -; v_gene: TRBV28; j_gene: TRBJ1-4; d_gene: -
CDR3aa: CASSEILGTGVEKLFF; CDR3nt: TGTGCCAGCAGTGAAATCTTGGGGACAGGGGTTGAAAAACTGTTTTTT; abundance: -; v_gene: TRBV6-1; j_gene: TRBJ1-4; d_gene: TRBD1
CDR3aa: CASSSQLTSNEQYF; CDR3nt: TGTGCCAGCAGCTCTCAATTGACTAGTAACGAGCAGTACTTC; abundance: -; v_gene: TRBV7-2; j_gene: TRBJ2-7; d_gene: -
CDR3aa: CASSLGPGTNYEQYF; CDR3nt: TGTGCCAGCAGCTTGGGTCCAGGGACCAACTACGAGCAGTACTTC; abundance: -; v_gene: TRBV7-9; j_gene: TRBJ2-7; d_gene: -
CDR3aa: CATSIRQSEKLFF; CDR3nt: TGTGCCACCAGCATCCGACAGAGTGAAAAACTGTTTTTT; abundance: -; v_gene: TRBV15; j_gene: TRBJ1-4; d_gene: -
CDR3aa: CASSPRGRNEQYF; CDR3nt: TGTGCCAGCAGCCCACGTGGCCGAAACGAGCAGTACTTC; abundance: -; v_gene: TRBV7-2; j_gene: TRBJ2-7; d_gene: -
CDR3aa: CAWRNGQGVYEQYF; CDR3nt: TGTGCCTGGAGAAATGGGCAGGGAGTCTACGAGCAGTACTTC; abundance: -; v_gene: TRBV30; j_gene: TRBJ2-7; d_gene: -
CDR3aa: CASSLANTEAFF; CDR3nt: TGTGCCAGCAGCTTGGCGAACACTGAAGCTTTCTTT; abundance: -; v_gene: TRBV5-6; j_gene: TRBJ1-1; d_gene: -
CDR3aa: CASSIQGSVYGYTF; CDR3nt: TGTGCCAGTAGTATACAGGGTAGTGTATATGGCTACACCTTC; abundance: once; v_gene: TRBV19; j_gene: TRBJ1-2; d_gene: -
CDR3aa: CASSLNWIQSYREAFF; CDR3nt: TGTGCCAGCAGTTTAAATTGGATACAGAGCTACCGTGAAGCTTTCTTT; abundance: -; v_gene: TRBV27; j_gene: TRBJ1-1; d_gene: -
CDR3aa: CASSLEGAANQPQHF; CDR3nt: TGCGCCAGCAGCTTGGAAGGGGCGGCCAATCAGCCCCAGCATTTT; abundance: -; v_gene: TRBV5-1; j_gene: TRBJ1-5; d_gene: -
CDR3aa: CASSLVYYTTDTQYF; CDR3nt: TGTGCCAGCAGCTTGGTCTACTATACCACAGATACGCAGTATTTT; abundance: -; v_gene: TRBV5-5; j_gene: TRBJ2-3; d_gene: -
CDR3aa: CASSLLPSGRAVHNEQFF; CDR3nt: TGTGCCAGCAGCTTACTCCCTAGCGGGAGGGCCGTCCACAATGAGCAGTTCTTC; abundance: -; v_gene: TRBV7-2; j_gene: TRBJ2-1; d_gene: TRBD2
CDR3aa: CASSLYVGYEQYF; CDR3nt: TGTGCCAGCAGCTTATATGTGGGGTACGAGCAGTACTTC; abundance: -; v_gene: TRBV7-3; j_gene: TRBJ2-7; d_gene: -
CDR3aa: CASSSLAGSYNEQFF; CDR3nt: TGCGCCAGCAGCTCTTTAGCGGGAAGCTACAATGAGCAGTTCTTC; abundance: -; v_gene: TRBV5-1; j_gene: TRBJ2-1; d_gene: TRBD2
CDR3aa: CASSGLVSSYEQYF; CDR3nt: TGTGCCAGCAGTGGTCTCGTGAGCTCCTACGAGCAGTACTTC; abundance: -; v_gene: TRBV2; j_gene: TRBJ2-7; d_gene: -
CDR3aa: CSVAGTSGRAWETQYF; CDR3nt: TGCAGCGTTGCCGGAACTAGCGGGAGGGCTTGGGAGACCCAGTACTTC; abundance: -; v_gene: TRBV29-1; j_gene: TRBJ2-5; d_gene: TRBD2
CDR3aa: CASSPRLAGAEQFF; CDR3nt: TGTGCCAGCTCACCAAGGCTGGCGGGAGCTGAGCAGTTCTTC; abundance: -; v_gene: TRBV18; j_gene: TRBJ2-1; d_gene: TRBD2
CDR3aa: CSVEGSGPSSYEQYF; CDR3nt: TGCAGCGTTGAAGGGTCAGGCCCGAGCTCCTACGAGCAGTACTTC; abundance: -; v_gene: TRBV29-1; j_gene: TRBJ2-7; d_gene: -